This T cell receptor beta chain was observed in a study of radiation and T cells in renal cell carcinoma. General study findings and limits: Pretreatment tumor biopsies were lacking, so baseline clonotypes are unknown.

Sequenced by immunoSEQ multiplex PCR; TCRdb stores in-frame clones only, minus some. Among about 76,000 clones listed, 70% to 90% were seen once. Noted time point: blood 4 weeks post-SBRT, at nephrectomy. Treatment: 15 Gy SBRT to primary tumor, nephrectomy 4 weeks later. Nephrectomy followed 15 Gy stereotactic body radiation by 4 weeks. About this clone: The antigen is undetermined.

The source of this sequence is a woman in her sixties or seventies with renal cell carcinoma. The material was blood, obtained from a patient whose treatment included radiotherapy and nephrectomy.

CDR3: CASSLWSLAGGPGEQYF. The CDR3 nucleotides read TGTGCCAGCAGTTTATGGTCTCTAGCGGGGGGGCCGGGCGAGCAGTACTTC. V usage is TRBV28 and J usage is TRBJ2-7; 12 bases align to TRBD2. CDR3 length equals 17 residues. V lost 0 bases to trimming and J lost 6 bases; unmatched junction nucleotides: 9. Germline CDR1 and CDR2: MDHEN and SYDVKM.